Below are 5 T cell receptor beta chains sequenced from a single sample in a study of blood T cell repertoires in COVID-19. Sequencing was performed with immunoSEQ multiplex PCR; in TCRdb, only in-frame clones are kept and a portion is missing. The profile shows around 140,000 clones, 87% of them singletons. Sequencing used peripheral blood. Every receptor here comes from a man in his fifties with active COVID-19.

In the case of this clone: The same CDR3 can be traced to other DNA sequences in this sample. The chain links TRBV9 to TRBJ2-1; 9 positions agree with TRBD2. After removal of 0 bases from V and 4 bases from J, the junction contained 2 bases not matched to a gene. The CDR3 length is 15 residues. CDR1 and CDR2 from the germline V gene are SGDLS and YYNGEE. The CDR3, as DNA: TGTGCCAGCAGCGTAGGGCTAGCGGGGTACAATGAGCAGTTCTTC. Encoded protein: CASSVGLAGYNEQFF.

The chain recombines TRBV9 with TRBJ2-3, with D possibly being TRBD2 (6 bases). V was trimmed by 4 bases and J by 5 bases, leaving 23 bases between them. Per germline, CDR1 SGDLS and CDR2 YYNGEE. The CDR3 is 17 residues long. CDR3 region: CASSPLNGGLRLDTQYF. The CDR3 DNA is TGTGCCAGCAGCCCCTTAAATGGGGGACTTCGTCTAGATACGCAGTATTTT.

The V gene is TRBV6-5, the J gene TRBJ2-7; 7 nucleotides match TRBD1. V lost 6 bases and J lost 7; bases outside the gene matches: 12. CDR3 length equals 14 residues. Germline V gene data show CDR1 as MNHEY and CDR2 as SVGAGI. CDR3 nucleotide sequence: TGTGCCAGCAGCCGACCGGACAGGCCGTGGGAGCAGTACTTC. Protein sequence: CASSRPDRPWEQYF.

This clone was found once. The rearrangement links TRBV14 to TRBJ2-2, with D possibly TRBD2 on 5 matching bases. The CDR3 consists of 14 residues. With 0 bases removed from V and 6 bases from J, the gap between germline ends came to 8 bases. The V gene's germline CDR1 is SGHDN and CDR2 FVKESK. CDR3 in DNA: TGTGCCAGCAGCCAAGAAATTAGCGCCGGGGAGCTGTTTTTT. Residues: CASSQEISAGELFF.

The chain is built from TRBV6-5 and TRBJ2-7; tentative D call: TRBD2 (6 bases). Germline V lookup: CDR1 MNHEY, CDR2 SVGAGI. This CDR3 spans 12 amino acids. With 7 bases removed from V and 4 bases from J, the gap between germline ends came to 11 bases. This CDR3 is CASTGGGYEQYF. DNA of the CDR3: TGTGCCAGCACCGGGGGAGGATACGAGCAGTACTTC.